These T cell receptor beta chains were read from a single sample in a study of shared clonotypes between healthy human individuals. Method: immunoSEQ multiplex PCR; TCRdb's copy keeps in-frame clones and lacks some. This table has about 2.1 million clones, roughly 91% appearing once. Sequenced material: naive CD8+ T cells from PBMCs. These receptors all come from a man younger than 35 in good health. Some clones in this sample may be carry-over from other donors' samples. Each CDR3 is given with its conserved first and last residue. D genes are given only for firm matches. Part of the rows lack a size; the others show once, few, many or a class for expanded clones.

clone size | D gene | J gene | V gene | CDR3 protein | CDR3 DNA
. | . | TRBJ2-2 | TRBV7-3 | CASSLTGNTGELFF | TGTGCCAGCAGCCTGACAGGGAACACCGGGGAGCTGTTTTTT
. | . | TRBJ2-2 | TRBV7-9 | CASSFTGMDGELFF | TGTGCCAGCAGCTTCACAGGGATGGACGGGGAGCTGTTTTTT
. | TRBD1 | TRBJ1-3 | TRBV9 | CASSVARDRVPGNTIYF | TGTGCCAGCAGCGTAGCTAGGGACAGGGTGCCTGGAAACACCATATATTTT
. | . | TRBJ2-7 | TRBV9 | CASSVATGASYEQYF | TGTGCCAGCAGCGTAGCTACGGGGGCCTCCTACGAGCAGTACTTC
. | TRBD2 | TRBJ2-1 | TRBV7-9 | CASSATSGRTTSYNEQFF | TGTGCCAGCAGCGCGACTAGCGGGAGGACTACCTCCTACAATGAGCAGTTCTTC
. | . | TRBJ1-2 | TRBV6-5 | CASSYRGGPLRYGYTF | TGTGCCAGCAGTTACCGTGGGGGCCCGCTTAGATATGGCTACACCTTC
. | . | TRBJ2-1 | TRBV27 | CASSSKRDSSSYNEQFF | TGTGCCAGCAGTTCTAAAAGGGATAGCAGCTCCTACAATGAGCAGTTCTTC
. | . | TRBJ2-7 | TRBV28 | CASSPQDIGGYEQYF | TGTGCCAGCAGTCCCCAGGACATAGGGGGCTACGAGCAGTACTTC
. | . | TRBJ1-4 | TRBV11-2 | CASSSRRDFTPTNEKLFF | TGTGCCAGCAGCTCCCGACGAGATTTCACACCAACTAATGAAAAACTGTTTTTT
many | . | TRBJ1-1 | TRBV7-3 | CASSSTGNTEAFF | TGTGCCAGCAGCAGCACAGGGAACACTGAAGCTTTCTTT
. | . | TRBJ2-5 | TRBV27 | CASSFWGKTQYF | TGTGCCAGCAGTTTTTGGGGAAAGACCCAGTACTTC
. | TRBD1 | TRBJ2-7 | TRBV30 | CAWSWGQGTYEQYF | TGTGCCTGGAGTTGGGGACAGGGGACCTACGAGCAGTACTTC
. | . | TRBJ1-1 | TRBV14 | CASSQRGAVAEAFF | TGTGCCAGCAGCCAGAGAGGGGCAGTAGCTGAAGCTTTCTTT
once | TRBD1 | TRBJ2-7 | TRBV10-3 | CAISDPGQGRYEQYF | TGTGCCATCAGTGACCCGGGACAGGGGCGGTACGAGCAGTACTTC
. | . | TRBJ1-2 | TRBV6-1 | CASSSRGSYYGYTF | TGTGCCAGCAGTTCCCGTGGCAGCTACTATGGCTACACCTTC
. | TRBD2 | TRBJ2-7 | TRBV9 | CASSVGSGTNYEQYF | TGTGCCAGCAGCGTAGGTAGCGGGACCAACTACGAGCAGTACTTC
. | TRBD1 | TRBJ1-2 | TRBV4-1 | CASSQDLGTGGFYGYTF | TGCGCCAGCAGCCAAGATCTGGGGACAGGGGGTTTCTATGGCTACACCTTC
. | TRBD1 | TRBJ1-2 | TRBV29-1 | CSVEDGQGYGYTF | TGCAGCGTTGAAGATGGACAGGGGTATGGCTACACCTTC
. | TRBD1 | TRBJ2-7 | TRBV7-9 | CASSDPGQGIFEQYF | TGTGCCAGCAGCGACCCGGGACAGGGGATCTTCGAGCAGTACTTC
. | TRBD1 | TRBJ1-1 | TRBV4-1 | CASSPRQGAGEAFF | TGCGCCAGCAGCCCCCGACAGGGGGCGGGTGAAGCTTTCTTT
. | . | TRBJ2-7 | TRBV27 | CASSPRDGTYEQYF | TGTGCCAGCAGTCCCAGGGACGGAACCTACGAGCAGTACTTC
. | . | TRBJ2-7 | TRBV14 | CASSQVGGSSYEQYF | TGTGCCAGCAGCCAAGTGGGGGGCAGCTCCTACGAGCAGTACTTC
. | TRBD2 | TRBJ2-7 | TRBV28 | CASTFPGLGRYEQYF | TGTGCCAGCACTTTTCCGGGACTAGGCCGCTACGAGCAGTACTTC
. | TRBD2 | TRBJ2-3 | TRBV7-3 | CASGMGTRGSTDTQYF | TGTGCCAGCGGGATGGGGACTAGGGGTAGCACAGATACGCAGTATTTT
once | . | TRBJ2-1 | TRBV19 | CASSRDWLGSYNEQFF | TGTGCCAGTAGTCGGGACTGGCTGGGCTCCTACAATGAGCAGTTCTTC
. | . | TRBJ2-7 | TRBV28 | CASSPLSLAAYEQYF | TGTGCCAGCAGTCCCCTGAGCCTAGCAGCCTACGAGCAGTACTTC
. | TRBD1 | TRBJ2-7 | TRBV27 | CASSLGRQGKAYEQYF | TGTGCCAGCAGTTTAGGAAGACAGGGCAAGGCCTACGAGCAGTACTTC
. | . | TRBJ2-1 | TRBV6-1 | CASSEGGSGSYNEQFF | TGTGCCAGCAGTGAAGGAGGTAGCGGCTCCTACAATGAGCAGTTCTTC
. | . | TRBJ2-7 | TRBV9 | CASSDHRVGEQYF | TGTGCCAGCAGCGACCACAGGGTCGGGGAGCAGTACTTC
. | . | TRBJ2-3 | TRBV7-9 | CASRDGGDVDTQYF | TGTGCCAGCAGGGACGGGGGAGATGTAGATACGCAGTATTTT
. | . | TRBJ2-7 | TRBV7-9 | CASSPGQNYEQYF | TGTGCCAGCAGCCCAGGACAGAACTACGAGCAGTACTTC
few | . | TRBJ1-5 | TRBV28 | CASSLISNQPQHF | TGTGCCAGCAGTTTAATTAGCAATCAGCCCCAGCATTTT
. | . | TRBJ2-2 | TRBV19 | CASTYLAGEKAGELFF | TGTGCCAGTACCTACTTAGCAGGGGAAAAGGCCGGGGAGCTGTTTTTT
. | . | TRBJ1-2 | TRBV27 | CAVGGWYGYTF | TGTGCCGTGGGGGGATGGTATGGCTACACCTTC
. | . | TRBJ1-2 | TRBV4-1 | CASSQLGIPNYGYTF | TGCGCCAGCAGCCAACTAGGGATTCCTAACTATGGCTACACCTTC
. | TRBD2 | TRBJ2-7 | TRBV13 | CASSSTYQRRLAGSYEQYF | TGTGCCAGCAGCTCTACATACCAACGCCGACTAGCGGGCTCCTACGAGCAGTACTTC
. | . | TRBJ2-2 | TRBV4-1 | CASSQVGGVSTGELFF | TGCGCCAGCAGCCAAGTAGGGGGAGTCAGCACCGGGGAGCTGTTTTTT
. | . | TRBJ2-1 | TRBV5-1 | CASSLWEEALGEQFF | TGCGCCAGCAGCTTGTGGGAGGAGGCTCTGGGTGAGCAGTTCTTC
. | . | TRBJ2-5 | TRBV9 | CASSVGWFQETQYF | TGTGCCAGCAGCGTAGGGTGGTTTCAAGAGACCCAGTACTTC
. | TRBD1 | TRBJ1-1 | TRBV9 | CASSNDRDTEAFF | TGTGCCAGCAGCAACGACAGGGACACTGAAGCTTTCTTT
. | . | TRBJ2-3 | TRBV6-6 | CASSYLGRVTDTQYF | TGTGCCAGCAGTTACTTAGGGCGAGTCACAGATACGCAGTATTTT
few | . | TRBJ2-2 | TRBV29-1 | CSVRSGSTGELFF | TGCAGCGTTCGTTCAGGGAGCACCGGGGAGCTGTTTTTT
. | . | TRBJ1-1 | TRBV19 | CASRGAYDTEAFF | TGTGCCAGTAGGGGGGCCTATGACACTGAAGCTTTCTTT